These 27 T cell receptor beta chains originate from one sample sequenced in a study of siplizumab effects on memory and regulatory T cells. The repertoire was sequenced with immunoSEQ multiplex PCR; TCRdb's copy has only in-frame clones and lacks some. Among some 14,000 clones listed, about 43% were seen once. Cells from the mixed lymphocyte reaction were cocultured for 6 to 7 days at 37°C. No antigen has been identified for these receptors. The sequenced material came from CFSE-low (dividing) CD4+ T cells sorted from an allogeneic mixed lymphocyte reaction. These receptors all come from a human donor in good health; the cells came from an allogeneic mixed lymphocyte reaction. Some clones in this sample may be carry-over from other donors' samples.

J is TRBJ2-7 and V is TRBV19; D gene ambiguous. CDR1 is LNHDA and CDR2 is SQIVND in the germline V gene (reference sequence). The CDR3 has 15 amino acids. Trimming took off 6 bases at V and 3 bases at J, with 18 bases between the two ends. The CDR3 DNA reads as TGTGCCAGTAGCCCGGTAGGAATGGTAGGCTACGAGCAGTACTTC. It translates to CASSPVGMVGYEQYF.

By share of the sample, this clone is medium-sized. V gene TRBV12-5 combines with J gene TRBJ1-2; TRBD1 might be the D (6 bases). This CDR3 has 14 residues. Trimming removed 6 bases from V and 1 base from J, with 12 bases in between. Germline CDR1 reads LGHNT; CDR2 reads FRNRAP. CDR3 nucleotides: TGTGCTAGTGGGCAGACAGGTTTTAACTATGGCTACACCTTC. This codes for CASGQTGFNYGYTF.

The chain employs TRBV5-4 and TRBJ2-5, with 7 bases lining up with TRBD1. Trimming at V came to 4 bases and at J to 3 bases, leaving 6 bases not matched to a gene. In germline, CDR1 is SGHNT, CDR2 YYREEE (reference sequence). The CDR3 runs to 14 residues. The CDR3 region has the DNA TGTGCCAGCAGCATACGGGACAGAAAAGAGACCCAGTACTTC. Encoded protein: CASSIRDRKETQYF.

The V and J genes are TRBV19 and TRBJ2-7; TRBD1 matches at 8 bases. CDR1 is LNHDA and CDR2 is SQIVND in the germline V gene (reference sequence). Trimming took 6 bases from V and 3 from J; bases not matched to a gene: 10. This CDR3 has 15 amino acids. DNA for the CDR3: TGTGCCAGTAGCAAAACCGGGACAGGACTCTACGAGCAGTACTTC. Protein sequence: CASSKTGTGLYEQYF.

The chain has TRBV11-2 and TRBJ2-7; TRBD2 might be the D (6 bases). This CDR3 has 14 amino acids. The V gene's germline CDR1 is SGHAT and CDR2 FQNNGV. V lost 5 bases and J 2 bases, leaving 13 bases between the germline ends. The CDR3 is CASSAGRGTYEQYF. CDR3 sequence (DNA): TGTGCCAGCAGCGCCGGGCGGGGAACCTACGAGCAGTACTTC.

There are a few counts of this clone. This chain's CDR3 is CASSLDGTGELFF. The CDR3 DNA follows: TGTGCCAGCAGCTTAGATGGAACCGGGGAGCTGTTTTTT. This chain connects TRBV11-3 to TRBJ2-2; D is unresolved. The CDR3 length is 13 residues. The germline V gene has CDR1 SGHNT and CDR2 YENEEA. V was clipped by 0 bases and J by 5 bases, with 4 bases between them.

The chain combines TRBV4-1 with TRBJ2-3, with D uncertain. CDR1 is MGHRA and CDR2 is YSYEKL in the germline V gene. CDR3 length equals 13 residues. Trimming shortened V by 0 bases and J by 3 bases, and 4 bases separated the two germline ends. This CDR3 reads CASSQEGTDTQYF. The CDR3 coding sequence is TGCGCCAGCAGCCAAGAAGGAACAGATACGCAGTATTTT.

The rearrangement uses TRBV6-5 and TRBJ2-1; D gene unclear. Trimming pared 4 bases from V and 8 bases from J, leaving 9 bases between. The CDR3 has 12 amino acids. The germline CDR1 and CDR2 sequences are MNHEY and SVGAGI. The CDR3 DNA reads TGTGCCAGCAGTTTGTTAACCTATGAGCAGTTCTTC. Protein product: CASSLLTYEQFF.

The chain couples TRBV14 to TRBJ1-1; D is perhaps TRBD1 (6 bases). V lost 4 bases, J lost 4 bases, and 10 bases lay in between. Germline V gene lookup returns CDR1 SGHDN and CDR2 FVKESK. This CDR3 contains 13 residues. The CDR3, as DNA: TGTGCCAGCAGCCCCCAACAGGGCACTGAAGCTTTCTTT. Its protein is CASSPQQGTEAFF.

J is TRBJ2-1 and V is TRBV28, with D perhaps given as TRBD1 or TRBD2 (5 bases each). The ends were cut back, 6 bases at V and 0 bases at J, with 21 bases in the middle. Germline-derived CDR1 and CDR2 are MDHEN and SYDVKM. This CDR3 region has 18 residues. CDR3 DNA sequence: TGTGCCAGCAGCCCTCTGCCGGGACCCTCGAGCTCCTACAATGAGCAGTTCTTC. Encoded protein: CASSPLPGPSSSYNEQFF. Filled out from reference TRBV28 and TRBJ2-1, the complete variable domain reads DVKVTQSSRYLVKRTGEKVFLECVQDMDHENMFWYRQDPGLGLRLIYFSYDVKMKEKGDIPEGYSVSREKKERFSLILESASTNQTSMYLCASSPLPGPSSSYNEQFFGPGTRLTVL.

J is TRBJ1-4 and V is TRBV19; 11 positions match TRBD1. V lost 3 bases and J lost 8; bases outside the gene matches: 8. The CDR3 runs 16 residues. Per germline, CDR1 LNHDA and CDR2 SQIVND (reference sequence). The CDR3 spells CASSIWTGGTGEKLFF. CDR3 in DNA: TGTGCCAGTAGTATCTGGACAGGGGGCACAGGGGAAAAACTGTTTTTT.

This clone was seen just once. V gene TRBV12-5 combines with J gene TRBJ1-1; D is ambiguous. The CDR3 loop spans 13 amino acids. The V end lost 2 bases, the J end lost 0 bases, and 4 bases lay between the germline ends. Looked up from germline, CDR1 is LGHNT and CDR2 is FRNRAP. The CDR3 loop reads CASGLLMNTEAFF. In DNA, the CDR3 is TGTGCTAGTGGTTTGTTAATGAACACTGAAGCTTTCTTT. Together with reference TRBV12-5 and TRBJ1-1, the CDR3 gives the full variable domain: DARVTQTPRHKVTEMGQEVTMRCQPILGHNTVFWYRQTMMQGLELLAYFRNRAPLDDSGMPKDRFSAEMPDATLATLKIQPSEPRDSAVYFCASGLLMNTEAFFGQGTRLTVV.

The chain employs TRBV25-1 and TRBJ1-4; D remains ambiguous. This CDR3 contains 10 residues. Germline V CDR1 and CDR2: MGHDK, SYGVNS. V lost 4 bases to trimming and J lost 10 bases, with 4 bases between them. The chain's CDR3 is CASSAGKLFF. The CDR3 DNA reads as TGTGCCAGCAGTGCCGGAAAACTGTTTTTT.

This clone was counted between two and nine times. This sequence joins TRBV7-9 and TRBJ2-5; D may be TRBD1 or TRBD2 (5 bases each). Germline CDR1 and CDR2: SEHNR and FQNEAQ (reference sequence). The CDR3 is 17 residues long. V lost 3 bases and J 4 bases, leaving 21 bases between the germline ends. DNA for the CDR3: TGTGCCAGCAGCTTTGGGGGTGGAAACCCCCGCAGAGAGACCCAGTACTTC. This codes for CASSFGGGNPRRETQYF.

The chain combines TRBV7-2 with TRBJ2-1; D remains unclear. The CDR3 loop spans 14 amino acids. Germline V gene data show CDR1 as SGHTA and CDR2 as FQGNSA. Trimming pared 5 bases from V and 0 bases from J, leaving 8 bases between. CDR3 nucleotide sequence: TGTGCCAGCAGCGACGGGTCCTCCTACAATGAGCAGTTCTTC. This encodes CASSDGSSYNEQFF.

This clone has more than one count but fewer than ten. V usage is TRBV5-1 and J usage is TRBJ1-1, with 9 bases identical to TRBD1. CDR1 and CDR2 from the germline V gene are SGHRS and YFSETQ. The CDR3 extends over 17 amino acids. The V and J ends lost 2 bases and 6 bases, in that order; junction bases with no gene match: 14. The CDR3 reads CASSFGTGLVGSAEAFF. The DNA of the CDR3 is TGCGCCAGCAGCTTCGGGACAGGGTTAGTTGGTAGTGCTGAAGCTTTCTTT.

The genes are TRBV27 and TRBJ2-7; no firm D call. Germline values: CDR1 MNHEY, CDR2 SMNVEV (reference sequence). This CDR3 is built from 16 residues. The V gene lost 0 bases and the J gene lost 0 bases, with 12 bases spanning the gap. The CDR3 DNA reads TGTGCCAGCAGTTTATCAACGGGCTCATTCTCCTACGAGCAGTACTTC. It encodes CASSLSTGSFSYEQYF.

CDR3: CASSVSLGGNQPQHF. CDR3 DNA: TGTGCCAGCAGTGTGAGTTTGGGGGGGAATCAGCCCCAGCATTTT. The rearrangement joins TRBV6-1 to TRBJ1-5; TRBD1 is a possible D gene (5 bases). V was trimmed by 4 bases and J by 4 bases, leaving 14 bases between them. Germline V CDR1 and CDR2: MNHNS, SASEGT. CDR3 length equals 15 residues.

The chain is built from TRBV19 and TRBJ2-1; tentatively, D is TRBD2 (6 bases). Trimming pared 1 base from V and 7 bases from J, leaving 11 bases between. The germline CDR1 and CDR2 sequences are LNHDA and SQIVND (reference sequence). The CDR3 has 14 residues. This CDR3 reads CASSIAGVINEQFF. CDR3 bases: TGTGCCAGTAGTATAGCGGGAGTCATAAATGAGCAGTTCTTC.

This clone was recorded once. CDR3: CASSPQSSLTNQPQHF. The CDR3 nucleotides read TGTGCCAGCTCACCACAATCTTCACTTACCAATCAGCCCCAGCATTTT. The gene calls are TRBV18 and TRBJ1-5; the D is unclear. The CDR3 has 16 residues. Germline values: CDR1 KGHSH, CDR2 LQKENI. V lost 1 base and J lost 3, with 13 bases in between.

V and J are TRBV2 and TRBJ2-6; tentative D call: TRBD1 (6 bases). With 2 bases removed from V and 4 bases from J, the gap between germline ends came to 9 bases. In germline, CDR1 is SNHLY, CDR2 FYNNEI. The CDR3 has 15 residues. The CDR3 is CASSESGVGANVLTF. As DNA, the CDR3 is TGTGCCAGCAGTGAATCAGGGGTCGGGGCCAACGTCCTGACTTTC. The complete variable domain, with remaining parts taken from reference TRBV2 and TRBJ2-6, reads EPEVTQTPSHQVTQMGQEVILRCVPISNHLYFYWYRQILGQKVEFLVSFYNNEISEKSEIFDDQFSVERPDGSNFTLKIRSTKLEDSAMYFCASSESGVGANVLTFGAGSRLTVL.

This clone showed up just a few times. The CDR3 DNA reads as TGTGCCAGCAGTTTAAGACAGGGAGGAAGTGAGCAGTTCTTC. Its protein is CASSLRQGGSEQFF. The rearrangement joins TRBV27 to TRBJ2-1, with a possible D match to TRBD1 (7 bases). The CDR3 sequence is 14 residues long. CDR1 MNHEY and CDR2 SMNVEV come from the germline V gene (reference sequence). The V gene lost 2 bases and the J gene lost 9 bases, with 14 bases spanning the gap.

The V gene is TRBV5-8, the J gene TRBJ1-3, with D perhaps matching TRBD1 (6 bases). The CDR3 is 14 residues long. V was clipped by 2 bases and J by 4 bases, with 10 bases between them. The germline CDR1 and CDR2 sequences are SGHTS and YDEGEE. This CDR3 is CASSFYRAGNTIYF. DNA of the CDR3: TGTGCCAGCAGCTTTTACAGGGCCGGAAACACCATATATTTT.

This chain uses TRBV5-5 with TRBJ1-2; a possible D gene is TRBD1 (5 bases). Trimming took 0 bases from V and 10 from J, leaving 13 bases between them. CDR1 and CDR2 from the germline V gene are SGHKS and YYEKEE (reference sequence). The CDR3 contains 13 residues. The chain's CDR3 is CASSLASGTHYTF. The CDR3 DNA reads TGTGCCAGCAGCTTGGCTTCCGGGACCCACTACACCTTC.

This chain links TRBV10-2 with TRBJ2-3; D is uncertain. Per the germline V gene, CDR1 is WSHSY and CDR2 is SAAADI. V lost 5 bases, J lost 1 base, and 4 bases lay in between. The CDR3 contains 12 residues. The CDR3 coding sequence is TGCGCCAGCAGTCGCGGCACAGATACGCAGTATTTT. It codes for CASSRGTDTQYF.

This chain joins TRBV4-1 and TRBJ2-3, with D perhaps matching TRBD1 or TRBD2 (6 bases each). Trimming cost V 4 bases and J 3 bases, with 20 bases left between them. CDR1 MGHRA and CDR2 YSYEKL come from the germline V gene. This CDR3 is built from 17 residues. CDR3 loop: CASSRVIGGIGTDTQYF. As DNA, the CDR3 is TGCGCCAGCAGCCGCGTGATAGGGGGGATTGGTACAGATACGCAGTATTTT.

This clone was picked up a small number of times. The chain couples TRBV28 to TRBJ1-5; D not resolved. Germline CDR1 is MDHEN and CDR2 is SYDVKM. The V gene lost 5 bases and the J gene lost 0 bases, with 11 bases spanning the gap. The CDR3 runs 15 residues. CDR3 loop: CASSHGAYSNQPQHF. The DNA for the CDR3 is TGTGCCAGCAGTCATGGAGCGTATAGCAATCAGCCCCAGCATTTT.